This TCR beta chain originates from a study of early stage breast cancer tumors. Study summary: Samples were sequenced at 7.5 to 10-fold average coverage. Study observations and caveats: Tumor and normal breast were distinguished via blood comparison in most of the 16 patients.

The trim removed 3 bases at V and 5 bases at J, leaving 3 bases unmatched. Germline V gene sequence: CDR1 MGHRA, CDR2 YSYEKL. The CDR3 contains 13 residues. Sequencing was performed with immunoSEQ multiplex PCR; in TCRdb, only in-frame clones are kept and a portion is missing. The table lists about 6,300 clones, less than 75% of them singletons. This clone was picked up a small number of times. Its antigen is undetermined. Sequences were obtained from normal breast tissue next to the tumor. This TCR was recovered from a person aged 35-50 years with breast cancer. The rearrangement links TRBV4-1 to TRBJ2-5; TRBD1 agrees at 7 bases. CDR3 nucleotide sequence: TGCGCCAGCAGCCAGACAGGGTGGGAGACCCAGTACTTC. Amino acid sequence: CASSQTGWETQYF.